The 29 T cell receptor beta chains below were found in one sample sequenced in a study of blood T cells in healthy people across ages. A second about 6 to 12 cycle PCR used barcoded and J-beta primers. One entry per CDR3 protein results from TCRdb running MiXCR on the 5' RACE reads. The repertoire holds some 1.8 million distinct CDR3 sequences, with around 42% as singletons. The sequenced sample consisted of blood. The receptors were sampled from a human donor in good health.

This clonotype has just a few counts. The chain couples TRBV6-5 to TRBJ2-7, with D possibly TRBD1 on 6 matching bases. CDR3 size: 13 residues. Trimming pared 3 bases from V and 5 bases from J, leaving 11 bases between. CDR1 and CDR2 from the germline V gene are MNHEY and SVGAGI. DNA for the CDR3: TGTGCCAGCAGTTATACACAGGGAAACGAGCAGTACTTC. It translates to CASSYTQGNEQYF.

This clonotype was recorded a few times. The V and J genes are TRBV30 and TRBJ2-4; D is possibly TRBD2 (7 bases). The germline gives CDR1 GTSNPN, CDR2 SVGIG (reference sequence). Trimming cost V 2 bases and J 13 bases, with 15 bases left between them. This CDR3 is 12 amino acids long. In DNA, the CDR3 is TGTGCCTGGAGTCTCTTTGCGGGGGCACAGTACTTC. Translated, it gives CAWSLFAGAQYF.

The chain recombines TRBV15 with TRBJ1-5; 7 bases are shared with TRBD1. This CDR3 is 17 amino acids long. Germline loops: CDR1 LNHNV, CDR2 YYDKDF (reference sequence). The V segment lost 2 bases and the J segment 2 bases; nucleotides outside the gene matches: 9. CDR3 nucleotides: TGTGCCACCAGCAGACAATTGCCCGGGACAGGCAATCAGCCCCAGCATTTT. Its protein product is CATSRQLPGTGNQPQHF.

The CDR3 is CSARDLRTSGTDTQYF. The CDR3, as DNA: TGCAGTGCTAGAGATCTGAGGACTAGCGGCACAGATACGCAGTATTTT. The genes are TRBV20-1 and TRBJ2-3; the match to TRBD2 covers 9 bases. CDR1 is DFQATT and CDR2 is SNEGSKA in the germline V gene (reference sequence). The CDR3 is made up of 16 amino acids. The V and J ends lost 0 bases and 1 base, in that order; junction bases with no gene match: 5.

This clonotype has only a few counts. This sequence joins TRBV4-2 and TRBJ1-2; D call uncertain. Trimming pared 2 bases from V and 4 bases from J, leaving 14 bases between. From germline, CDR1 is LGHNA and CDR2 YNFKEQ. This CDR3 is built from 15 residues. CDR3 in amino acids: CASSQTEGAGYGYTF. The CDR3 DNA is TGTGCCAGCAGCCAAACGGAGGGAGCGGGCTATGGCTACACCTTC.

In its sample, this clonotype was seen a few times. This chain connects TRBV15 to TRBJ1-2, with TRBD1 matching 8 bases. The length of the CDR3 is 13 residues. Germline assignment: CDR1 LNHNV and CDR2 YYDKDF (reference sequence). With 5 bases clipped from V and 8 bases from J, the junction kept 7 bases outside the gene matches. The CDR3, as DNA: TGTGCCACCAGCCGGGACAGGTCGTTCGGCTACACCTTC. Its protein is CATSRDRSFGYTF.

The chain joins TRBV20-1 to TRBJ2-1; unclear D gene. The CDR3 consists of 11 residues. The V and J ends lost 1 base and 12 bases respectively, with 10 bases between them. Germline V lookup: CDR1 DFQATT, CDR2 SNEGSKA (reference sequence). CDR3 nucleotides: TGCAGTGCTAGAGGGGTGGCCGCGCAGTTCTTC. Translation: CSARGVAAQFF.

The chain combines TRBV7-8 with TRBJ2-5; no clear D gene. The CDR3 is 13 amino acids. Looked up from germline, CDR1 is SGHVS and CDR2 is FQNEAQ. The ends were cut back, 3 bases at V and 10 bases at J, with 15 bases in the middle. The CDR3 loop reads CASSFTSVVDQYF. The CDR3 nucleotides read TGTGCCAGCAGCTTCACATCCGTTGTGGACCAGTACTTC.

The chain is built from TRBV7-2 and TRBJ1-5; D is ambiguous. The germline V gene has CDR1 SGHTA and CDR2 FQGNSA. This CDR3 spans 15 amino acids. V lost 5 bases and J 5 bases, leaving 16 bases between the germline ends. Written as DNA, the CDR3 is TGTGCCAGCAGCCGTCGTTCGGGGTCGGATCAGCCCCAGCATTTT. It encodes CASSRRSGSDQPQHF.

This chain joins TRBV14 and TRBJ2-7; possible D gene TRBD1, 5 bases. This CDR3 has 15 residues. The germline V gene encodes CDR1 SGHDN and CDR2 FVKESK. Trimming removed 4 bases from V and 3 bases from J, with 16 bases in between. CDR3 loop: CASSLFGQGDYEQYF. As DNA, the CDR3 is TGTGCCAGCAGCCTCTTTGGGCAGGGCGACTACGAGCAGTACTTC.

CDR3 region: CSVEEEAGTLYGYTF. DNA of the CDR3: TGCAGCGTTGAAGAGGAGGCGGGCACTCTCTATGGCTACACCTTC. The genes are TRBV29-1 and TRBJ1-2; no clear D gene. The CDR3 is 15 residues long. The V gene's germline CDR1 is SQVTM and CDR2 ANQGSEA. V gave up 0 bases and J gave up 4 bases, with 15 bases separating them.

The V and J genes are TRBV6-6 and TRBJ2-6, with D perhaps matching TRBD1 or TRBD2 (5 bases each). V dropped 5 bases and J dropped 9 bases, with 11 bases sitting between them. CDR3 length: 13 amino acids. CDR1 is MNHNY and CDR2 is SVGAGI in the germline V gene (reference sequence). DNA for the CDR3: TGTGCCAGCAGTAAAGAGGGGTTCAACGTCCTGACTTTC. Encoded protein: CASSKEGFNVLTF.

The chain couples TRBV7-9 to TRBJ1-2; D might be TRBD1 (5 bases). Germline V gene sequence: CDR1 SEHNR, CDR2 FQNEAQ (reference sequence). The CDR3 is 18 residues long. V was trimmed by 2 bases and J by 4 bases, leaving 23 bases between them. The CDR3 DNA reads as TGTGCCAGCAGCTTATGGACTGCCCCGGGCAGGGTGGCCTATGGCTACACCTTC. Residues: CASSLWTAPGRVAYGYTF. Combining the CDR3 with reference TRBV7-9 and TRBJ1-2 gives the whole variable domain DTGVSQNPRHKITKRGQNVTFRCDPISEHNRLYWYRQTLGQGPEFLTYFQNEAQLEKSRLLSDRFSAERPKGSFSTLEIQRTEQGDSAMYLCASSLWTAPGRVAYGYTFGSGTRLTVV.

The DNA of the CDR3 is TGCAGCGTTGGCCACGGACAGATAGACGAGCAGTACTTC. Protein: CSVGHGQIDEQYF. The V call is TRBV29-1, the J call TRBJ2-7; possible D gene TRBD1, 6 bases. The CDR3 runs to 13 residues. V was cut by 4 bases and J by 5 bases, with 15 bases left in between. Germline V gives CDR1 SQVTM, CDR2 ANQGSEA.

V usage is TRBV15 and J usage is TRBJ1-4, with TRBD1 as a possible D gene (6 bases). The V gene's germline CDR1 is LNHNV and CDR2 YYDKDF (reference sequence). CDR3 length equals 13 residues. V was cut by 6 bases and J by 8 bases, with 13 bases left in between. The DNA of the CDR3 is TGTGCCACCAGACAGGGTCTTGAAGAAAAACTGTTTTTT. Translating it yields CATRQGLEEKLFF.

The rearrangement joins TRBV4-2 to TRBJ2-7, with TRBD2 matching over 10 bases. The CDR3 totals 15 residues. Losses at the gene ends were 0 bases for V and 7 bases for J; bases not matched to a gene: 6. The germline V gene encodes CDR1 LGHNA and CDR2 YNFKEQ. CDR3 protein: CASSQEAGGLREQYF. CDR3 sequence (DNA): TGTGCCAGCAGCCAAGAAGCGGGGGGGCTGAGGGAGCAGTACTTC.

The gene calls are TRBV20-1 and TRBJ1-2, with TRBD1 as a possible D gene (5 bases). Trimming left V 6 bases short and J 4 bases short, with 18 bases between. The CDR3 consists of 14 residues. The germline CDR1 and CDR2 sequences are DFQATT and SNEGSKA (reference sequence). As DNA, the CDR3 is TGCAGTGCCCCCAACCGGGACGGGGGCTATGGCTACACCTTC. Protein: CSAPNRDGGYGYTF.

This clonotype was counted only a few times. This chain uses TRBV24-1 with TRBJ2-2; D is possibly TRBD1 (6 bases). The V gene lost 9 bases and the J gene lost 1 base, with 11 bases spanning the gap. Germline lookup yields CDR1 KGHDR and CDR2 SFDVKD. This CDR3 comprises 14 residues. CDR3 amino acids: CATGKQGNTGELFF. CDR3 nucleotide sequence: TGTGCCACCGGTAAACAGGGGAACACCGGGGAGCTGTTTTTT.

The gene calls are TRBV28 and TRBJ2-7; 8 bases are shared with TRBD2. The J segment lost 4 bases and the V segment lost 6 bases, leaving 11 bases of the junction unmatched. CDR1 MDHEN and CDR2 SYDVKM come from the germline V gene. The CDR3 has 15 amino acids. The CDR3 loop reads CASSPAGGRGYEQYF. In nucleotides, the CDR3 is TGTGCCAGCAGCCCCGCGGGGGGCAGGGGATACGAGCAGTACTTC. The variable domain in full, with the rest retrieved from reference TRBV28 and TRBJ2-7, is DVKVTQSSRYLVKRTGEKVFLECVQDMDHENMFWYRQDPGLGLRLIYFSYDVKMKEKGDIPEGYSVSREKKERFSLILESASTNQTSMYLCASSPAGGRGYEQYFGPGTRLTVT.

This clonotype was seen only a few times. The chain couples TRBV20-1 to TRBJ2-4; D is uncertain. CDR3 length: 15 amino acids. Germline V gene lookup returns CDR1 DFQATT and CDR2 SNEGSKA (reference sequence). V lost 0 bases and J 2 bases, leaving 11 bases between the germline ends. The CDR3 nucleotides are TGCAGTGCTAGAGAGCTCCGAGTGTCCAAAAACATTCAGTACTTC. Translated: CSARELRVSKNIQYF.

This chain connects TRBV5-6 to TRBJ2-3; D unclear. The CDR3 runs 16 residues. Germline V CDR1 and CDR2: SGHDT, YYEEEE. The V gene lost 0 bases and the J gene lost 2 bases, with 13 bases spanning the gap. CDR3 nucleotide sequence: TGTGCCAGCAGCTTGGGGGCAGTGCAACTCACAGATACGCAGTATTTT. It is translated as CASSLGAVQLTDTQYF. Variable domain in full (rest from reference TRBV5-6 and TRBJ2-3): DAGVTQSPTHLIKTRGQQVTLRCSPKSGHDTVSWYQQALGQGPQFIFQYYEEEERQRGNFPDRFSGHQFPNYSSELNVNALLLGDSALYLCASSLGAVQLTDTQYFGPGTRLTVL.

This clonotype was counted between two and nine times. Relative to the germline gene, one junction end is altered; a read error may explain this. The chain has TRBV11-1 and TRBJ2-1; tentatively, D is TRBD1 (5 bases). The V gene's germline CDR1 is SGHAT and CDR2 FQDESV (reference sequence). The CDR3 length is 20 residues. CDR3 region: CANSLRLALPAVARGNEQFF. The CDR3 bases are TGTGCCAACAGCTTAAGGTTGGCGTTACCGGCCGTCGCTAGGGGCAATGAGCAGTTCTTC. The whole variable domain, filled in from reference TRBV11-1 and TRBJ2-1, reads EAEVAQSPRYKITEKSQAVAFWCDPISGHATLYWYRQILGQGPELLVQFQDESVVDDSQLPKDRFSAERLKGVDSTLKIQPAELGDSAMYLCANSLRLALPAVARGNEQFFGPGTRLTVL.

The chain links TRBV2 to TRBJ1-4; tentative D call: TRBD1 (5 bases). This CDR3 contains 16 residues. CDR1 and CDR2 (germline): SNHLY, FYNNEI. V lost 7 bases to trimming and J lost 0 bases, with 15 bases between them. The chain's CDR3 is CASTFLDSATNEKLFF. CDR3 bases: TGTGCCAGCACCTTCCTTGACAGTGCAACTAATGAAAAACTGTTTTTT.

The chain has TRBV6-2 or TRBV6-3 and TRBJ1-5; D remains ambiguous. V was trimmed by 2 bases and J by 6 bases, leaving 5 bases between them. Germline CDR1 MNHEY, CDR2 SVGEGT. This CDR3 spans 12 amino acids. As DNA, the CDR3 is TGTGCCAGCAGTTACGAGTTTCAGCCCCAGCATTTT. Amino acids: CASSYEFQPQHF.

The genes are TRBV6-2 or TRBV6-3 and TRBJ2-2, with 8 bases lining up with TRBD1. Germline assignment: CDR1 MNHEY and CDR2 SVGEGT. This CDR3 contains 15 residues. V shed 3 bases and J 6 bases; nucleotides not matched to a gene: 6. CDR3 nucleotide sequence: TGTGCCAGCAGTTATGGACAGGGCATCCCCGGGGAGCTGTTTTTT. Its protein product is CASSYGQGIPGELFF.

This clonotype turned up a few times. The V and J genes are TRBV11-2 and TRBJ2-7, with D unresolved. The CDR3 totals 16 residues. CDR1 is SGHAT, CDR2 FQNNGV, per germline. Trimming took 0 bases from V and 1 from J, leaving 13 bases between them. CDR3 nucleotide sequence: TGTGCCAGCAGCTTAGATGAGCTAGACCCTTCCTACGAGCAGTACTTC. Amino acids: CASSLDELDPSYEQYF.

The chain recombines TRBV2 with TRBJ1-1, with unresolved D. V was shortened by 2 bases and J by 7 bases, with 11 bases between the two germline ends. CDR1 and CDR2 from the germline V gene are SNHLY and FYNNEI. This CDR3 has 13 residues. CDR3 sequence reads: CASSERSEREAFF. Here the CDR3 DNA reads TGTGCCAGCAGTGAACGATCCGAACGTGAAGCTTTCTTT.

The gene calls are TRBV5-1 and TRBJ1-2; no clear D. V was pared by 0 bases and J by 8 bases, with 11 bases between. The CDR3 sequence is 13 residues long. Germline CDR1 and CDR2: SGHRS and YFSETQ. The CDR3 sequence is CASSLDPLGGYTF. CDR3 nucleotide sequence: TGCGCCAGCAGCTTGGACCCTCTGGGGGGCTACACCTTC.

This clonotype was detected only a few times. V and J are TRBV6-5 and TRBJ2-7; 7 bases line up with TRBD1. The CDR3 has 15 amino acids. CDR1 and CDR2 from the germline V gene are MNHEY and SVGAGI. V was clipped by 6 bases and J by 4 bases; unmatched bases: 12. The CDR3: CASRRTNRDSYEQYF. CDR3 nucleotides: TGTGCCAGCAGGAGAACGAACAGGGACAGTTACGAGCAGTACTTC.